The rows below give T cell receptor beta chains drawn from one sample of a study of blood T cell repertoires in COVID-19. Profiling relied on immunoSEQ multiplex PCR, and the TCRdb table lists in-frame clones only, not all of them. The sample contains hundreds of thousands of clones, around 91% of which appear only once. Sequenced material: peripheral blood. The source is a young woman who had recovered from COVID-19. Both conserved end residues are part of each CDR3. The order of the fields is clone size, V gene, J gene, D gene, CDR3 protein, CDR3 DNA. D genes are given only for firm matches. Some rows mark clone size as missing; the rest say once, few, many or name a class of expanded clone.

abundance: NA
v_gene: TRBV3-1/TRBV3-2
j_gene: TRBJ2-5
d_gene: TRBD2
CDR3aa: CASSQLAEETQYF
CDR3nt: TGTGCCAGCAGCCAACTAGCGGAGGAGACCCAGTACTTC

abundance: NA
v_gene: TRBV11-3
j_gene: TRBJ2-2
d_gene: TRBD2
CDR3aa: CASTLLAGGNTGELFF
CDR3nt: TGTGCCAGCACCCTCTTAGCGGGAGGGAACACCGGGGAGCTGTTTTTT

abundance: once
v_gene: TRBV6-6
j_gene: TRBJ2-1
d_gene: TRBD2
CDR3aa: CASRLQLAGHYNEQFF
CDR3nt: TGTGCCAGCAGATTACAACTAGCGGGGCACTACAATGAGCAGTTCTTC

abundance: NA
v_gene: TRBV2
j_gene: TRBJ1-4
d_gene: NA
CDR3aa: CASSLEGDGEKLFF
CDR3nt: TGTGCCAGCAGCCTTGAGGGGGACGGGGAAAAACTGTTTTTT

abundance: NA
v_gene: TRBV15
j_gene: TRBJ1-2
d_gene: NA
CDR3aa: CATSRDSGKPGGYTF
CDR3nt: TGTGCCACCAGCAGAGATTCCGGAAAACCGGGAGGCTACACCTTC

abundance: NA
v_gene: TRBV4-1
j_gene: TRBJ1-2
d_gene: TRBD1
CDR3aa: CASSQEESGGTLNYGYTF
CDR3nt: TGCGCCAGCAGCCAAGAAGAGTCAGGGGGTACTCTTAACTATGGCTACACCTTC

abundance: NA
v_gene: TRBV5-4
j_gene: TRBJ2-3
d_gene: NA
CDR3aa: CASSLEPLTRRTDTQYF
CDR3nt: TGTGCCAGCAGCTTGGAGCCCTTAACCCGCCGCACAGATACGCAGTATTTT

abundance: NA
v_gene: TRBV6-5
j_gene: TRBJ1-4
d_gene: NA
CDR3aa: CASSFSGRNEKLFF
CDR3nt: TGTGCCAGCAGTTTTTCCGGGAGGAATGAAAAACTGTTTTTT

abundance: NA
v_gene: TRBV14
j_gene: TRBJ1-2
d_gene: NA
CDR3aa: CASSQAPRGYTF
CDR3nt: TGTGCCAGCAGCCAAGCTCCGAGGGGCTACACCTTC

abundance: NA
v_gene: TRBV18
j_gene: TRBJ2-5
d_gene: TRBD2
CDR3aa: CASSFGLAEQETQYF
CDR3nt: TGTGCCAGCTCTTTCGGACTAGCGGAGCAAGAGACCCAGTACTTC

abundance: NA
v_gene: TRBV3-1/TRBV3-2
j_gene: TRBJ2-2
d_gene: TRBD2
CDR3aa: CASSQAGPGRSGRGPGELFF
CDR3nt: TGTGCCAGCAGCCAAGCCGGCCCCGGAAGGAGCGGGAGAGGACCCGGGGAGCTGTTTTTT

abundance: NA
v_gene: TRBV29-1
j_gene: TRBJ1-2
d_gene: NA
CDR3aa: CSVSFAGINYGYTF
CDR3nt: TGCAGCGTTAGCTTCGCAGGGATTAACTATGGCTACACCTTC

abundance: NA
v_gene: TRBV29-1
j_gene: TRBJ1-1
d_gene: TRBD1
CDR3aa: CSADRGNTEAFF
CDR3nt: TGCAGCGCAGACAGGGGGAACACTGAAGCTTTCTTT

abundance: once
v_gene: TRBV6-1
j_gene: TRBJ1-2
d_gene: NA
CDR3aa: CASSERQYPTNYGYTF
CDR3nt: TGTGCCAGCAGTGAGAGACAGTACCCTACTAACTATGGCTACACCTTC

abundance: NA
v_gene: TRBV5-3
j_gene: TRBJ1-2
d_gene: NA
CDR3aa: CARVGYTF
CDR3nt: TGTGCCAGAGTAGGCTACACCTTC

abundance: NA
v_gene: TRBV2
j_gene: TRBJ1-6
d_gene: NA
CDR3aa: CASKDTGHSPLHF
CDR3nt: TGTGCCAGCAAAGATACAGGGCATTCACCCCTCCACTTT

abundance: NA
v_gene: TRBV29-1
j_gene: TRBJ1-2
d_gene: NA
CDR3aa: CSVETLPNYGYTF
CDR3nt: TGCAGCGTTGAAACTCTTCCCAACTATGGCTACACCTTC

abundance: NA
v_gene: TRBV7-2
j_gene: TRBJ2-5
d_gene: NA
CDR3aa: CASSLSVGETQYF
CDR3nt: TGTGCCAGCAGCTTGAGTGTCGGGGAGACCCAGTACTTC

abundance: NA
v_gene: TRBV15
j_gene: TRBJ1-5
d_gene: NA
CDR3aa: CATSRDGGTEKSIQPQHF
CDR3nt: TGTGCCACCAGCAGAGATGGCGGGACCGAGAAGTCGATTCAGCCCCAGCATTTT

abundance: NA
v_gene: TRBV6-6
j_gene: TRBJ2-5
d_gene: NA
CDR3aa: CASSYRVGETQYF
CDR3nt: TGTGCCAGCAGTTATCGGGTCGGCGAGACCCAGTACTTC

abundance: NA
v_gene: TRBV25-1
j_gene: TRBJ1-2
d_gene: NA
CDR3aa: CASSPLVFRNEAYGYTF
CDR3nt: TGTGCCAGCAGCCCCCTCGTTTTCCGCAACGAGGCCTATGGCTACACCTTC

abundance: NA
v_gene: TRBV19
j_gene: TRBJ2-3
d_gene: NA
CDR3aa: CASREVGDFGGTDTQYF
CDR3nt: TGTGCCAGTAGGGAGGTTGGGGATTTCGGGGGTACAGATACGCAGTATTTT

abundance: NA
v_gene: TRBV10-3
j_gene: TRBJ2-3
d_gene: NA
CDR3aa: CAISDLTDTQYF
CDR3nt: TGTGCCATCAGTGACCTCACAGATACGCAGTATTTT

abundance: once
v_gene: TRBV10-3
j_gene: TRBJ2-1
d_gene: TRBD2
CDR3aa: CAISRSGLAGNNEQFF
CDR3nt: TGTGCCATCAGCCGCTCCGGACTAGCGGGAAACAATGAGCAGTTCTTC

abundance: NA
v_gene: TRBV30
j_gene: TRBJ2-1
d_gene: TRBD2
CDR3aa: CAWSPAGVSPFF
CDR3nt: TGTGCCTGGAGCCCAGCGGGAGTCTCCCCCTTCTTC

abundance: NA
v_gene: TRBV11-2
j_gene: TRBJ1-1
d_gene: NA
CDR3aa: CASSHYRATNTEAFF
CDR3nt: TGTGCCAGCAGCCACTACAGGGCTACGAACACTGAAGCTTTCTTT

abundance: once
v_gene: TRBV10-3
j_gene: TRBJ2-1
d_gene: TRBD2
CDR3aa: CAISPGLAGGPDNEQFF
CDR3nt: TGTGCCATCAGCCCGGGACTAGCGGGAGGTCCTGACAATGAGCAGTTCTTC

abundance: NA
v_gene: TRBV5-1
j_gene: TRBJ2-2
d_gene: TRBD1
CDR3aa: CASSLSQGANTGELFF
CDR3nt: TGCGCCAGCAGCTTGTCGCAGGGGGCGAACACCGGGGAGCTGTTTTTT

abundance: NA
v_gene: TRBV6-6
j_gene: TRBJ2-2
d_gene: TRBD1
CDR3aa: CASSWAGGDSGELFF
CDR3nt: TGTGCCAGCAGTTGGGCAGGGGGCGATTCCGGGGAGCTGTTTTTT

abundance: NA
v_gene: TRBV11-2
j_gene: TRBJ2-2
d_gene: NA
CDR3aa: CASSQYSELFF
CDR3nt: TGTGCCAGCAGCCAATACTCGGAGCTGTTTTTT

abundance: NA
v_gene: TRBV12-5
j_gene: TRBJ1-5
d_gene: NA
CDR3aa: CASGLGRGDTGAKPQHF
CDR3nt: TGTGCTAGTGGTTTGGGAAGGGGTGACACCGGTGCGAAGCCCCAGCATTTT

abundance: NA
v_gene: TRBV7-9
j_gene: TRBJ2-1
d_gene: NA
CDR3aa: CASSWLRGRDNEQFF
CDR3nt: TGTGCCAGCAGCTGGCTCAGGGGACGGGACAATGAGCAGTTCTTC

abundance: once
v_gene: TRBV5-6
j_gene: TRBJ1-4
d_gene: NA
CDR3aa: CASSYPGGAKLFF
CDR3nt: TGTGCCAGCAGCTACCCGGGAGGGGCAAAACTGTTTTTT

abundance: once
v_gene: TRBV27
j_gene: TRBJ1-6
d_gene: NA
CDR3aa: CASSFPSSPLHF
CDR3nt: TGTGCCAGCAGTTTTCCATCTTCACCCCTCCACTTT

abundance: NA
v_gene: TRBV27
j_gene: TRBJ1-5
d_gene: TRBD1
CDR3aa: CASRLGQGSNQPQHF
CDR3nt: TGTGCCAGCAGACTTGGACAGGGGAGCAATCAGCCCCAGCATTTT

abundance: NA
v_gene: TRBV7-9
j_gene: TRBJ2-3
d_gene: TRBD1
CDR3aa: CASKPGQGITSTDTQYF
CDR3nt: TGTGCCAGCAAGCCGGGACAGGGCATAACTAGCACAGATACGCAGTATTTT

abundance: NA
v_gene: TRBV24-1
j_gene: TRBJ2-2
d_gene: TRBD1
CDR3aa: CATSDWGQGLTNTGELFF
CDR3nt: TGTGCCACCAGTGATTGGGGACAGGGGCTTACGAACACCGGGGAGCTGTTTTTT

abundance: NA
v_gene: TRBV19
j_gene: TRBJ1-2
d_gene: NA
CDR3aa: CASSTSLGRAANYGYTF
CDR3nt: TGTGCCAGTAGTACCTCCCTTGGGAGGGCGGCTAACTATGGCTACACCTTC

abundance: NA
v_gene: TRBV6-2/TRBV6-3
j_gene: TRBJ1-5
d_gene: NA
CDR3aa: CASSYSSSSNQPQHF
CDR3nt: TGTGCCAGCAGTTACTCTTCATCCAGCAATCAGCCCCAGCATTTT

abundance: once
v_gene: TRBV5-6
j_gene: TRBJ1-2
d_gene: TRBD1
CDR3aa: CASSLAAGQVYGYTF
CDR3nt: TGTGCCAGCAGCTTGGCCGCGGGACAGGTCTATGGCTACACCTTC

abundance: NA
v_gene: TRBV10-3
j_gene: TRBJ2-2
d_gene: NA
CDR3aa: CAIRPFSGAAGELFF
CDR3nt: TGTGCCATCAGGCCCTTTTCGGGAGCGGCCGGGGAGCTGTTTTTT

abundance: NA
v_gene: TRBV5-1
j_gene: TRBJ1-1
d_gene: NA
CDR3aa: CASSLTTAMNTEAFF
CDR3nt: TGCGCCAGCAGCCTTACGACAGCTATGAACACTGAAGCTTTCTTT

abundance: NA
v_gene: TRBV4-1
j_gene: TRBJ2-3
d_gene: NA
CDR3aa: CASSRASVADTQYF
CDR3nt: TGCGCCAGCAGCCGGGCTAGCGTGGCAGATACGCAGTATTTT

abundance: NA
v_gene: TRBV6-5
j_gene: TRBJ2-5
d_gene: TRBD2
CDR3aa: CASSTAGLAGKTQYF
CDR3nt: TGTGCCAGCAGTACCGCCGGACTAGCGGGGAAGACCCAGTACTTC

abundance: NA
v_gene: TRBV11-2
j_gene: TRBJ1-1
d_gene: NA
CDR3aa: CASTRQTEAFF
CDR3nt: TGTGCCAGCACCCGACAGACTGAAGCTTTCTTT

abundance: NA
v_gene: TRBV7-9
j_gene: TRBJ1-2
d_gene: TRBD1
CDR3aa: CASSLALTGIHYGYTF
CDR3nt: TGTGCCAGCAGCTTGGCCCTGACAGGGATCCACTATGGCTACACCTTC

abundance: once
v_gene: TRBV30
j_gene: TRBJ1-2
d_gene: TRBD1
CDR3aa: CAWSLGGNGYTF
CDR3nt: TGTGCCTGGAGTTTAGGGGGCAATGGCTACACCTTC

abundance: NA
v_gene: TRBV4-3
j_gene: TRBJ2-2
d_gene: TRBD1
CDR3aa: CASRGQSNTGELFF
CDR3nt: TGCGCCAGCAGGGGACAGTCGAACACCGGGGAGCTGTTTTTT

abundance: NA
v_gene: TRBV24-1
j_gene: TRBJ1-2
d_gene: TRBD1
CDR3aa: CATRPGQGAGGYTF
CDR3nt: TGTGCCACCCGACCGGGACAGGGGGCAGGGGGCTACACCTTC